This paragraph reports one T cell receptor beta chain. The T cells that were sequenced for TCR beta were CD8+ and CD4+ cells from blood. CD8+ and CD4+ T cells were negatively isolated; TEMRA cells were FACS-enriched. The germline CDR1 and CDR2 sequences are LNHDA and SQIVND (reference sequence). J was trimmed by 0 bases and V by 0 bases; bases with no gene match: 9. The CDR3 runs to 18 residues. The data belong to a study of CD8 T cells in Susac syndrome. RNA totalling roughly 0.5 to 1 ug underwent reverse transcription with random hexamers. Amplification of TCR beta CDR3 spanned 54 Vbeta and 13 Jbeta via immunoSEQ multiplex PCR. From the immunoSEQ multiplex PCR reads, TCRdb called clonotypes with MiXCR, one entry per CDR3 protein. The sample contains 400,000 to 550,000 distinct CDR3 sequences, about 85% of which appear only once.

The rearrangement links TRBV19 to TRBJ2-3, with TRBD2 identical over 7 bases. Material: CD8+ T cells from PBMCs. The sequence was obtained from a human donor with multiple sclerosis. CDR3 residues: CASSIDLASGTSTDTQYF. CDR3 nucleotides: TGTGCCAGTAGTATAGATCTGGCTAGCGGTACTAGCACAGATACGCAGTATTTT.